A selection of T cell receptor beta chains follows, all from one sample in a study of spatial heterogeneity in lung cancer. TCRdb re-called the 5' RACE reads through MiXCR, storing one row per CDR3 protein. The sample carries 25,000 or so distinct CDR3 sequences, around 4.6% recorded once. Material: PBMCs, obtained at surgery. All receptors derive from a male donor with early-stage non-small cell lung cancer. Each CDR3 is given with its conserved first and last residue. The D gene is left open where the match is weak. Not all rows give a size; the values are once, few, many and, for expanded clones, a class.

J gene,V gene,clone size,D gene,CDR3 protein,CDR3 DNA
TRBJ2-7,TRBV12-3/TRBV12-4,many,TRBD2,CASSLRLAGARQYF,TGTGCCAGCAGTTTGAGACTAGCGGGAGCTAGGCAGTACTTC
TRBJ1-2,TRBV3-1,many,NA,CASSQDGSGGRGGYTF,TGTGCCAGCAGCCAAGATGGATCCGGGGGCCGAGGTGGCTACACCTTC
TRBJ1-1,TRBV28,many,NA,CASSEGGLNTEAFF,TGTGCCAGCAGCGAAGGGGGTTTGAACACTGAAGCTTTCTTT
TRBJ2-7,TRBV11-2,many,TRBD2,CASSPLLAASYEQYF,TGTGCCAGCAGCCCTCTGCTAGCGGCCTCCTACGAGCAGTACTTC
TRBJ1-5,TRBV4-1,many,TRBD1,CASSQDSGGGNQPQHF,TGCGCCAGCAGCCAAGATTCAGGGGGCGGAAATCAGCCCCAGCATTTT
TRBJ2-7,TRBV6-5,NA,NA,CASSWVAQSGHEQYF,TGTGCCAGCAGCTGGGTGGCGCAGTCGGGCCACGAGCAGTACTTC
TRBJ1-1,TRBV12-3/TRBV12-4,medium-sized,NA,CASSPQARVTEAFF,TGTGCCAGCAGTCCTCAAGCCCGGGTAACTGAAGCTTTCTTT
TRBJ1-2,TRBV19,many,NA,CASRDTGDYTF,TGTGCCAGTAGGGACACAGGAGACTACACCTTC
TRBJ2-7,TRBV27,many,NA,CASSLSTVLGEQYF,TGTGCCAGCAGTTTATCCACAGTGTTAGGCGAGCAGTACTTC
TRBJ2-5,TRBV7-2,many,NA,CASRTSMDSQTQYF,TGTGCCAGCAGAACCTCCATGGACAGTCAGACCCAGTACTTC
TRBJ1-1,TRBV20-1,many,NA,CSARPQGNTEAFF,TGCAGTGCTAGACCACAGGGGAACACTGAAGCTTTCTTT
TRBJ1-5,TRBV18,many,NA,CASSPPGAGAAQPQHF,TGTGCCAGCTCACCACCGGGGGCAGGGGCGGCTCAGCCCCAGCATTTT
TRBJ1-1,TRBV7-2,many,NA,CASSLGPQGTTEAFF,TGTGCCAGCAGCCTAGGTCCCCAGGGAACAACTGAAGCTTTCTTT
TRBJ2-1,TRBV20-1,many,TRBD1,CSARGGGTGKYNEQFF,TGCAGTGCTAGAGGAGGGGGCACAGGGAAGTACAATGAGCAGTTCTTC
TRBJ2-3,TRBV3-1,few,NA,CASSLNSEAQYF,TGTGCCAGCAGTCTAAATAGTGAGGCGCAGTATTTT
TRBJ2-3,TRBV7-3,many,NA,CASSLLAFTDTQYF,TGTGCCAGCAGCTTACTTGCTTTCACAGATACGCAGTATTTT
TRBJ2-2,TRBV18,many,NA,CASSSAAGSNTGELFF,TGTGCCAGCTCATCCGCGGCGGGATCGAACACCGGGGAGCTGTTTTTT
TRBJ2-3,TRBV2,many,NA,CASMRTSTDTQYF,TGTGCCAGCATGCGGACTAGCACAGATACGCAGTATTTT
TRBJ1-2,TRBV20-1,many,TRBD1,CSATGGGYGYTF,TGCAGTGCTACAGGGGGTGGCTATGGCTACACCTTC
TRBJ2-3,TRBV5-8,NA,NA,CASSFKDLSTDTQYF,TGTGCCAGCAGCTTCAAGGACCTCAGCACAGATACGCAGTATTTT
TRBJ2-2,TRBV7-2,many,NA,CASSPRADTGELFF,TGTGCCAGCAGCCCAAGGGCGGACACCGGGGAGCTGTTTTTT
TRBJ1-5,TRBV24-1,many,TRBD1,CATSEGGGPNQPQHF,TGTGCCACCAGTGAGGGAGGGGGCCCTAATCAGCCCCAGCATTTT
TRBJ2-2,TRBV3-1,many,NA,CASSPAGDTGELFF,TGTGCCAGCAGCCCCGCAGGGGACACCGGGGAGCTGTTTTTT
TRBJ2-3,TRBV10-3,many,NA,CAISESIGPTDTQYF,TGTGCCATCAGTGAGTCGATCGGACCCACAGATACGCAGTATTTT
TRBJ1-2,TRBV19,NA,NA,CASRRTVAGGYTF,TGTGCCAGCCGAAGAACAGTGGCGGGCGGCTACACCTTC
TRBJ2-1,TRBV28,many,NA,CASSPAGVSGLLNEQFF,TGTGCCAGCAGCCCCGCCGGGGTGAGCGGATTGCTCAATGAGCAGTTCTTC
TRBJ1-2,TRBV9,many,NA,CASSATLWANPVYGYTF,TGTGCCAGCAGCGCGACTTTGTGGGCCAACCCAGTCTATGGCTACACCTTC
TRBJ2-7,TRBV14,many,NA,CASSQDDWTGRDEQYF,TGTGCCAGCAGCCAAGACGATTGGACAGGGAGGGACGAGCAGTACTTC
TRBJ2-3,TRBV7-2,many,TRBD2,CASRLAGVGTQYF,TGTGCCAGCAGACTAGCGGGGGTGGGTACGCAGTATTTT
TRBJ1-6,TRBV3-1,few,NA,CASSQEWSPLHF,TGTGCCAGCAGCCAAGAATGGTCACCCCTCCACTTT
TRBJ2-7,TRBV20-1,many,NA,CSASFDPRRGEQYF,TGCAGTGCTAGTTTCGACCCGCGTAGGGGCGAGCAGTACTTC
TRBJ1-2,TRBV12-3/TRBV12-4,many,TRBD1,CASSWDRTRGYTF,TGTGCCAGCAGCTGGGACAGGACGCGGGGCTACACCTTC
TRBJ2-3,TRBV4-3,once,NA,CASSQEGTQYF,TGCGCCAGCAGCCAAGAAGGTACGCAGTATTTT
TRBJ2-1,TRBV27,many,TRBD2,CASSSWLAGEQFF,TGTGCCAGCAGTTCGTGGCTAGCGGGCGAGCAGTTCTTC
TRBJ2-7,TRBV20-1,many,TRBD1,CSGGQGTYEQYF,TGCAGTGGGGGACAGGGCACCTACGAGCAGTACTTC
TRBJ2-1,TRBV7-9,many,TRBD2,CASSHSLAVVINEQFF,TGTGCCAGCAGCCACTCACTAGCGGTAGTTATAAATGAGCAGTTCTTC
TRBJ2-3,TRBV7-8,many,TRBD2,CASSFTSGAATDTQYF,TGTGCCAGCAGCTTCACGAGCGGGGCTGCCACAGATACGCAGTATTTT
TRBJ2-3,TRBV20-1,NA,TRBD1,CSAVAGGVLDTQYF,TGCAGTGCAGTAGCAGGGGGTGTTTTAGATACGCAGTATTTT
TRBJ2-7,TRBV5-1,many,NA,CASSTGTSTYEQYF,TGCGCCAGCAGCACAGGGACAAGCACCTACGAGCAGTACTTC
TRBJ2-3,TRBV6-5,many,NA,CATQGARSFTDTQYF,TGTGCCACTCAAGGGGCCCGAAGTTTCACAGATACGCAGTATTTT
TRBJ1-1,TRBV10-3,few,NA,CAISTQGMNTEAFF,TGTGCCATCAGTACCCAGGGTATGAACACTGAAGCTTTCTTT
TRBJ1-6,TRBV3-1,medium-sized,TRBD1,CASSPGTGRSPLHF,TGTGCCAGCAGCCCCGGGACAGGGAGGTCACCCCTCCACTTT
TRBJ2-7,TRBV2,many,NA,CASTRTGSSYEQYF,TGTGCCAGCACTCGGACTGGTAGCTCCTACGAGCAGTACTTC
TRBJ2-7,TRBV28,medium-sized,NA,CASSLPGGLPYEQYF,TGTGCCAGCAGTTTACCCGGGGGTTTACCCTACGAGCAGTACTTC
TRBJ1-2,TRBV18,many,NA,CASSRDNLYTF,TGTGCCAGCTCACGGGACAACCTCTACACCTTC
TRBJ2-7,TRBV20-1,few,NA,CSARDGQHHSYEQYF,TGCAGTGCTAGGGACGGACAGCATCACTCCTACGAGCAGTACTTC
TRBJ2-7,TRBV27,many,TRBD1,CASSSLGQADSYEQYF,TGTGCCAGCAGTTCCCTGGGACAGGCCGACTCCTACGAGCAGTACTTC
TRBJ2-7,TRBV29-1,many,NA,CSGRRGDEQYF,TGCAGCGGCAGGAGGGGAGATGAGCAGTACTTC
TRBJ1-5,TRBV7-2,many,NA,CASSQDAAPGNQPQHF,TGTGCCAGCAGCCAGGACGCTGCCCCTGGCAATCAGCCCCAGCATTTT
TRBJ2-6,TRBV11-2,few,NA,CASSLDDLSGANVLTF,TGTGCCAGCAGCTTAGACGACCTCTCTGGGGCCAACGTCCTGACTTTC
TRBJ1-2,TRBV3-1,many,NA,CASSQGGQGGYTF,TGTGCCAGCAGCCAAGGTGGCCAGGGGGGCTACACCTTC
TRBJ1-4,TRBV7-2,few,NA,CASRSPEAGEKLFF,TGTGCCAGCAGGTCCCCAGAGGCGGGCGAAAAACTGTTTTTT
TRBJ2-1,TRBV7-3,many,NA,CASSLGVADNEQFF,TGTGCCAGCAGCTTAGGCGTGGCAGACAATGAGCAGTTCTTC
TRBJ2-3,TRBV7-2,medium-sized,TRBD1,CASSQGAGFTDTQYF,TGTGCCAGCAGCCAGGGGGCGGGTTTCACAGATACGCAGTATTTT
TRBJ2-3,TRBV7-8,many,TRBD2,CASRPSGTPRTDTQYF,TGTGCCAGCAGACCTAGCGGGACCCCACGCACAGATACGCAGTATTTT